One sample yielded the 9 T cell receptor beta chains listed below, sequenced in a study of cytomegalovirus exposure and HLA in healthy donors. Vbeta (60) and Jbeta (13) primers were used in the PCR. This table comes from immunoSEQ multiplex PCR, and its TCRdb copy is limited to in-frame clones, with some not included. The data contain roughly 200,000 clones, roughly 81% of them singletons. Source material: PBMCs. The receptors derive from a woman in her thirties in good health and CMV-seropositive.

This chain uses TRBV7-9 with TRBJ2-7, with a weak D call TRBD1 (5 bases). The germline gives CDR1 SEHNR, CDR2 FQNEAQ (reference sequence). Trimming took off 1 base at V and 2 bases at J, with 9 bases between the two ends. The CDR3 covers 14 residues. CDR3 region: CASSLGQIPYEQYF. The CDR3 DNA reads TGTGCCAGCAGCTTAGGACAGATACCCTACGAGCAGTACTTC.

This clone appeared a few times. The chain has TRBV5-1 and TRBJ2-5; D possibly corresponds to TRBD2 (6 bases). Trimming left V 0 bases short and J 4 bases short, with 10 bases between. Looked up from germline, CDR1 is SGHRS and CDR2 is YFSETQ. This CDR3 contains 14 residues. The CDR3 sequence is CASSLGDWGETQYF. The CDR3 nucleotides are TGCGCCAGCAGCTTGGGGGACTGGGGAGAGACCCAGTACTTC.

The V gene is TRBV18, the J gene TRBJ1-5; TRBD1 matches 7 bases. The CDR3 totals 13 residues. Germline lookup yields CDR1 KGHSH and CDR2 LQKENI. With V trimmed by 8 bases and J by 7 bases, 8 bases remained unmatched. The CDR3 loop reads CASTTGARQPQHF. The DNA of the CDR3 is TGTGCCAGCACTACAGGGGCACGACAGCCCCAGCATTTT.

The chain has TRBV28 and TRBJ2-7, with a weak D call TRBD2 (6 bases). The CDR3 is made up of 13 amino acids. With 11 bases removed from V and 0 bases from J, the gap between germline ends came to 14 bases. Germline-derived CDR1 and CDR2 are MDHEN and SYDVKM. Written as DNA, the CDR3 is TGTGCCGGCGGGACTCCCGGCTCCTACGAGCAGTACTTC. It is translated as CAGGTPGSYEQYF.

The rearrangement joins TRBV28 to TRBJ2-1; 8 bases map to TRBD1. Germline CDR1 and CDR2: MDHEN and SYDVKM. The CDR3 has 15 residues. V shed 8 bases, J shed 6 bases, and the junction held 12 bases outside the gene matches. CDR3 nucleotide sequence: TGTGCCAGCTTACGAAAGACAGGGGCTGTCAATGAGCAGTTCTTC. It specifies CASLRKTGAVNEQFF. Full variable domain (remainder filled in from reference TRBV28 and TRBJ2-1): DVKVTQSSRYLVKRTGEKVFLECVQDMDHENMFWYRQDPGLGLRLIYFSYDVKMKEKGDIPEGYSVSREKKERFSLILESASTNQTSMYLCASLRKTGAVNEQFFGPGTRLTVL.

V gene TRBV6-4 combines with J gene TRBJ1-1; 7 bases are shared with TRBD1. V gave up 4 bases and J gave up 1 base; unmatched junction bases: 0. The CDR3 runs to 13 residues. The germline V gene has CDR1 MRHNA and CDR2 SNTAGT. The chain's CDR3 is CASSGDRNTEAFF. The CDR3 bases are TGTGCCAGCAGTGGGGACAGGAACACTGAAGCTTTCTTT.

The chain couples TRBV7-6 to TRBJ2-5, with TRBD1 identical over 7 bases. V was pared by 7 bases and J by 1 base, with 6 bases of the junction left unmatched. The CDR3 length is 14 residues. From germline, CDR1 is SGHVS and CDR2 FNYEAQ. In nucleotides, the CDR3 is TGTGCCAGCACCCGCTGGGACAGCCAAGAGACCCAGTACTTC. Residues: CASTRWDSQETQYF.

The CDR3 spells CASSFFSELPGYGYTF. The CDR3 bases are TGTGCCAGCAGCTTTTTTTCGGAGCTCCCTGGCTATGGCTACACCTTC. The rearrangement uses TRBV5-6 and TRBJ1-2; D remains unclear. Per the germline V gene, CDR1 is SGHDT and CDR2 is YYEEEE. The CDR3 runs 16 residues. V was shortened by 2 bases and J by 4 bases, with 18 bases between the two germline ends. The variable domain in full, completed from reference TRBV5-6 and TRBJ1-2, reads DAGVTQSPTHLIKTRGQQVTLRCSPKSGHDTVSWYQQALGQGPQFIFQYYEEEERQRGNFPDRFSGHQFPNYSSELNVNALLLGDSALYLCASSFFSELPGYGYTFGSGTRLTVV.

J is TRBJ1-4 and V is TRBV30; D is perhaps TRBD1 (6 bases). V was trimmed by 2 bases and J by 3 bases, leaving 13 bases between them. The germline V gene has CDR1 GTSNPN and CDR2 SVGIG (reference sequence). The CDR3 loop spans 15 amino acids. CDR3 bases: TGTGCCTGGAGTAAGGGGGGGTTGGCTAATGAAAAACTGTTTTTT. This gives the protein CAWSKGGLANEKLFF.